Each of the 18 T cell receptor beta chains below was sequenced from the same sample in a study of blood T cell repertoires in COVID-19 (dated by TCRdb to the early 2020s). Library generation was performed with the immunoSEQ multiplex PCR assay. TCRdb retrieved this table from immuneACCESS and kept in-frame rearrangements only. Not all clones are present; in checked studies, unresolved V genes account for under half, and no reason is known for the remainder. Counted in this sample were some 270,000 clones; 80% to 85% of them appeared once. 15% to 18% of the sample is in the top ten clones. Sequencing used peripheral blood. Every receptor here comes from a person between 65 and 80 years old with COVID-19, enrolled during active disease.

This chain connects TRBV18 to TRBJ1-3; maybe TRBD1 (6 bases). CDR1 is KGHSH and CDR2 is LQKENI in the germline V gene. The V gene lost 1 base and the J gene lost 2 bases, with 12 bases spanning the gap. The CDR3 extends over 16 amino acids. CDR3 sequence reads: CASSPLTTGTGNTIYF. The DNA for the CDR3 is TGTGCCAGCTCACCACTTACGACAGGAACTGGAAACACCATATATTTT.

CDR3 loop: CASSYRGFSTDTQYF. The CDR3 DNA reads as TGCGCCAGCAGCTACAGGGGCTTTAGCACAGATACGCAGTATTTT. The chain combines TRBV5-1 with TRBJ2-3; 7 positions match TRBD1. The germline V gene has CDR1 SGHRS and CDR2 YFSETQ. This CDR3 comprises 15 residues. The V segment lost 3 bases and the J segment 0 bases; nucleotides outside the gene matches: 4. The variable domain in full, completed from reference TRBV5-1 and TRBJ2-3, reads KAGVTQTPRYLIKTRGQQVTLSCSPISGHRSVSWYQQTPGQGLQFLFEYFSETQRNKGNFPGRFSGRQFSNSRSEMNVSTLELGDSALYLCASSYRGFSTDTQYFGPGTRLTVL.

About this clone: The same CDR3 is also encoded by other DNA sequences in this sample. This chain connects TRBV4-1 to TRBJ2-3; 9 nucleotides line up with TRBD2. V lost 3 bases to trimming and J lost 1 base; unmatched junction nucleotides: 2. The CDR3 sequence is 15 residues long. Germline-derived CDR1 and CDR2 are MGHRA and YSYEKL. Written as DNA, the CDR3 is TGCGCCAGCAGCCAGTTAGCGGGAGGCACAGATACGCAGTATTTT. Translated: CASSQLAGGTDTQYF.

The J gene is TRBJ1-2, the V gene TRBV7-9, with 9 nucleotides matching TRBD1. Germline CDR1 reads SEHNR; CDR2 reads FQNEAQ (reference sequence). Trimming removed 3 bases from V and 8 bases from J; junction bases left unmatched: 10. The CDR3 spans 15 residues. The CDR3 reads CASSLSRGQGGGYTF. In DNA form, the CDR3 reads TGTGCCAGCAGCTTGTCCCGGGGACAGGGAGGCGGCTACACCTTC.

This clone was counted a few times. V is TRBV7-9 and J is TRBJ1-6; TRBD1 agrees at 7 bases. The CDR3 is made up of 14 amino acids. Germline loops: CDR1 SEHNR, CDR2 FQNEAQ (reference sequence). J lost 8 bases, V lost 0 bases, and 1 base had no gene match. The CDR3 protein is CASSLARGDSPLHF. The CDR3 region has the DNA TGTGCCAGCAGCTTAGCCAGGGGGGATTCACCCCTCCACTTT.

The rearrangement links TRBV19 to TRBJ1-5; possible D gene TRBD1, 6 bases. The germline gives CDR1 LNHDA, CDR2 SQIVND (reference sequence). This CDR3 contains 15 residues. The V and J ends lost 7 bases and 6 bases respectively, with 19 bases between them. CDR3 region: CASNVPQGLTQPQHF. DNA for the CDR3: TGTGCCAGTAACGTGCCTCAGGGGCTTACTCAGCCCCAGCATTTT. The variable domain in full, completed from reference TRBV19 and TRBJ1-5, reads DGGITQSPKYLFRKEGQNVTLSCEQNLNHDAMYWYRQDPGQGLRLIYYSQIVNDFQKGDIAEGYSVSREKKESFPLTVTSAQKNPTAFYLCASNVPQGLTQPQHFGDGTRLSIL.

This clone was observed many times. The V and J genes are TRBV4-3 and TRBJ2-6; weak D call: TRBD1 (5 bases). Germline V gene data show CDR1 as LGHNA and CDR2 as YSLEER. This CDR3 contains 16 residues. Trimming cost V 0 bases and J 1 base, with 7 bases left between them. In nucleotides, the CDR3 is TGCGCCAGCAGCCAAGATAGGGGATCTGGGGCCAACGTCCTGACTTTC. Amino acid sequence: CASSQDRGSGANVLTF.

Only a few counts were recorded for this clone. The V call is TRBV2, the J call TRBJ2-3, with 16 bases identical to TRBD2. With V trimmed by 6 bases and J by 0 bases, 15 bases remained unmatched. The germline CDR1 and CDR2 sequences are SNHLY and FYNNEI. This CDR3 is built from 21 residues. The CDR3 sequence is CASSGFPGLAGGLSSTDTQYF. CDR3 bases: TGTGCCAGCAGCGGATTTCCGGGACTAGCGGGAGGGTTGTCTAGCACAGATACGCAGTATTTT.

This sequence joins TRBV29-1 and TRBJ2-1, with D unclear. V was trimmed by 2 bases and J by 9 bases, leaving 8 bases between them. The CDR3 extends over 11 amino acids. Germline V gene data show CDR1 as SQVTM and CDR2 as ANQGSEA. The CDR3 region has the DNA TGCAGCGTTGAACAGGTTATTGAGCAGTTCTTC. Amino acid sequence: CSVEQVIEQFF.

This clone was detected only once. This sequence joins TRBV6-2 or TRBV6-3 and TRBJ2-4; D call uncertain. The CDR3 sequence is 16 residues long. The germline V gene encodes CDR1 MNHEY and CDR2 SVGEGT. The germline V and J ends were trimmed by 3 bases and 4 bases, with 16 bases remaining between them. The CDR3 region has the DNA TGTGCCAGCAGTTATCACCTCGCCGGCGGTAAAAACATTCAGTACTTC. Translated, it gives CASSYHLAGGKNIQYF.

This clone came up once. The gene calls are TRBV28 and TRBJ2-7, with 7 nucleotides matching TRBD1. Germline V gives CDR1 MDHEN, CDR2 SYDVKM. J gave up 4 bases and V 7 bases, and 22 bases lay outside the gene matches. CDR3 length: 18 residues. The CDR3 DNA reads TGTGCCAGCACTGAAACCCCTCGCCTGCAAGGGGGCTGGTACGAGCAGTACTTC. Amino acid sequence: CASTETPRLQGGWYEQYF.

The chain recombines TRBV18 with TRBJ2-7; 7 bases map to TRBD1. This CDR3 spans 15 amino acids. With V trimmed by 3 bases and J by 2 bases, 7 bases remained unmatched. CDR1 is KGHSH, CDR2 LQKENI, per germline. The CDR3, as DNA: TGTGCCAGCTCACCCCCCGGACAGGCCCCCTACGAGCAGTACTTC. Its protein product is CASSPPGQAPYEQYF.

This clone has only a few counts. The V call is TRBV20-1, the J call TRBJ2-7, with D uncertain. This CDR3 comprises 11 residues. CDR1 and CDR2 from the germline V gene are DFQATT and SNEGSKA (reference sequence). With 3 bases removed from V and 4 bases from J, the gap between germline ends came to 7 bases. CDR3: CSASPNYEQYF. DNA of the CDR3: TGCAGTGCTAGCCCCAATTACGAGCAGTACTTC.

V is TRBV15 and J is TRBJ2-2; TRBD2 agrees at 8 bases. In germline, CDR1 is LNHNV, CDR2 YYDKDF (reference sequence). V shed 0 bases and J 7 bases; nucleotides not matched to a gene: 4. The CDR3 length is 15 residues. The CDR3 protein is CATSRERTSFGELFF. The CDR3 region has the DNA TGTGCCACCAGCAGAGAGAGGACTAGCTTCGGGGAGCTGTTTTTT.

The CDR3 DNA reads TGTGCCAGCAGCTTACTAGCGGATTCTAGCACAGATACGCAGTATTTT. This translates into CASSLLADSSTDTQYF. J is TRBJ2-3 and V is TRBV7-2; 7 bases fit TRBD2. The CDR3 is 16 residues long. CDR1 SGHTA and CDR2 FQGNSA come from the germline V gene. The V and J ends lost 2 bases and 0 bases, in that order; junction bases with no gene match: 5.

The chain is built from TRBV28 and TRBJ2-1; tentatively, D is TRBD1 (6 bases). CDR1 and CDR2 (germline): MDHEN, SYDVKM. Trimming removed 5 bases at V and 13 bases at J, with 15 bases between. The CDR3 is 12 amino acids. The CDR3 region is CASSTYRVLQFF. The CDR3 DNA follows: TGTGCCAGCAGTACCTACAGGGTTTTACAGTTCTTC. Variable domain in full (rest from reference TRBV28 and TRBJ2-1): DVKVTQSSRYLVKRTGEKVFLECVQDMDHENMFWYRQDPGLGLRLIYFSYDVKMKEKGDIPEGYSVSREKKERFSLILESASTNQTSMYLCASSTYRVLQFFGPGTRLTVL.

The chain uses TRBV10-3 and TRBJ2-7; TRBD1 is a possible D gene (5 bases). The germline CDR1 and CDR2 sequences are ENHRY and SYGVKD. The CDR3 covers 15 residues. V was trimmed by 3 bases and J by 3 bases, leaving 15 bases between them. In DNA, the CDR3 is TGTGCCATCAGTGATTTCTTTCAGGGTCGCTACGAGCAGTACTTC. Translation gives CAISDFFQGRYEQYF.

This clone was recorded once. This chain uses TRBV9 with TRBJ1-5, with 8 bases that match TRBD1. The germline V gene has CDR1 SGDLS and CDR2 YYNGEE. The CDR3 is 13 amino acids. The V gene end was trimmed by 3 bases and the J gene end by 7 bases; junction bases not matched to a gene: 3. Written as DNA, the CDR3 is TGTGCCAGCAGCGCAGGGGGCTTGCAGCCCCAGCATTTT. This gives the protein CASSAGGLQPQHF.